A single sample gave rise to the 9 T cell receptor beta chains below, sequenced in a study of cytomegalovirus exposure and HLA in healthy donors. The primer mix had 60 Vbeta and 13 Jbeta primers. Method: immunoSEQ multiplex PCR; TCRdb's copy keeps in-frame clones and lacks some. The sample comprises approximately 240,000 clones, 77% of which are singletons, and approximately 2.6% rests with the top ten. What was sequenced was PBMCs. Receptors were obtained from a woman in her fifties or sixties in good health and CMV-seropositive.

This clone has only one observation. The chain joins TRBV4-2 to TRBJ2-3, with TRBD2 identical over 8 bases. CDR3 size: 16 residues. Unmatched junction bases numbered 5, after V lost 3 bases and J lost 0 bases. Germline loops: CDR1 LGHNA, CDR2 YNFKEQ. The CDR3 nucleotides read TGTGCCAGCAGCCAGGCCGGGGGGGGGAGCACAGATACGCAGTATTTT. This sequence encodes CASSQAGGGSTDTQYF.

The chain joins TRBV5-1 to TRBJ2-3; D call uncertain. Germline V gene data show CDR1 as SGHRS and CDR2 as YFSETQ. This CDR3 has 15 residues. Trimming took 2 bases from V and 2 from J, leaving 12 bases between them. In DNA form, the CDR3 reads TGCGCCAGCAGCTTATCAACGGTGTACACAGATACGCAGTATTTT. Residues: CASSLSTVYTDTQYF.

The CDR3 region is CASTRELKSPLHF. CDR3 DNA: TGTGCCAGCACCCGGGAATTGAAGTCACCCCTCCACTTT. This chain connects TRBV28 to TRBJ1-6; unclear D gene. The CDR3 has 13 residues. V lost 7 bases and J 10 bases, leaving 14 bases between the germline ends. Germline V gene sequence: CDR1 MDHEN, CDR2 SYDVKM.

This clone has just a few counts. V gene TRBV4-1 combines with J gene TRBJ2-7; 7 bases are shared with TRBD2. Trimming took 0 bases from V and 5 from J; bases not matched to a gene: 7. Germline-derived CDR1 and CDR2 are MGHRA and YSYEKL. The CDR3 extends over 15 amino acids. This CDR3 is CASSQERGRVDEQYF. CDR3 coding DNA: TGCGCCAGCAGCCAAGAGCGAGGGAGGGTCGACGAGCAGTACTTC.

This clone has just a few counts. V and J are TRBV4-1 and TRBJ1-2; D is undetermined. V was cut by 1 base and J by 10 bases, with 16 bases left in between. The CDR3 length is 14 residues. Germline V gene sequence: CDR1 MGHRA, CDR2 YSYEKL. In DNA, the CDR3 is TGCGCCAGCAGCCAAGGTCCAGGAGGAGTTTACTACACCTTC. Residues: CASSQGPGGVYYTF.

This clone turned up a few times. The chain recombines TRBV5-6 with TRBJ2-7; 7 nucleotides agree with TRBD1. J gave up 3 bases and V 0 bases, and 6 bases lay outside the gene matches. Germline V gene lookup returns CDR1 SGHDT and CDR2 YYEEEE. CDR3 length: 15 residues. The CDR3 is CASSLVRGPLYEQYF. The CDR3 DNA follows: TGTGCCAGCAGCTTGGTGAGGGGGCCACTCTACGAGCAGTACTTC.

The gene calls are TRBV2 and TRBJ2-1, with 13 bases aligning to TRBD2. CDR1 is SNHLY and CDR2 is FYNNEI in the germline V gene. This CDR3 comprises 16 residues. The ends lost 8 bases at V and 4 bases at J; junction bases unmatched: 8. The CDR3 here is CASRWTSGGFYNEQFF. The CDR3 DNA reads as TGTGCCAGCCGCTGGACTAGCGGGGGTTTTTACAATGAGCAGTTCTTC. The full variable domain, rest sourced from reference TRBV2 and TRBJ2-1, is EPEVTQTPSHQVTQMGQEVILRCVPISNHLYFYWYRQILGQKVEFLVSFYNNEISEKSEIFDDQFSVERPDGSNFTLKIRSTKLEDSAMYFCASRWTSGGFYNEQFFGPGTRLTVL.

The CDR3 spells CASSSEDGYEQYF. In nucleotides, the CDR3 is TGTGCCAGCAGCTCGGAGGACGGATACGAGCAGTACTTC. The chain links TRBV6-4 to TRBJ2-7, with a tentative D call TRBD2 (5 bases). CDR3 size: 13 residues. V lost 6 bases, J lost 4 bases, and 13 bases lay in between. The V gene's germline CDR1 is MRHNA and CDR2 SNTAGT.

This clone was observed a handful of times. The chain carries TRBV29-1 and TRBJ2-7; TRBD2 matches 13 bases. The CDR3 contains 15 residues. V shed 6 bases and J 2 bases; nucleotides not matched to a gene: 7. CDR1 and CDR2 from the germline V gene are SQVTM and ANQGSEA. The CDR3 reads CSVGGLAGRPYEQYF. CDR3 DNA: TGCAGCGTAGGGGGACTAGCGGGGCGACCCTACGAGCAGTACTTC.